These 8 T cell receptor beta chains came from one sample sequenced in a study of cytomegalovirus exposure and HLA in healthy donors. Both 60 Vbeta primers and 13 Jbeta primers went into the PCR. Sequencing was performed with immunoSEQ multiplex PCR; in TCRdb, only in-frame clones are kept and a portion is missing. The table has 90,000 to 100,000 clones, approximately 79% seen once. The sequenced sample consisted of PBMCs. These receptors originate from a woman in her fifties or sixties in good health and CMV-seropositive.

The table lists this clone with a few counts. The genes are TRBV30 and TRBJ1-1; no clear D. Germline loops: CDR1 GTSNPN, CDR2 SVGIG (reference sequence). CDR3 size: 13 residues. Trimming cost V 0 bases and J 4 bases, with 9 bases left between them. This CDR3 reads CAWSVEEGTEAFF. The CDR3, as DNA: TGTGCCTGGAGTGTTGAGGAGGGCACTGAAGCTTTCTTT.

This clone was found a few times. The CDR3 DNA reads TGTGCCAGCAGTGACGGGACAGGGCACAATGAGCAGTTCTTC. Amino acids: CASSDGTGHNEQFF. The V gene is TRBV6-4, the J gene TRBJ2-1, with 9 nucleotides matching TRBD1. Germline V gene sequence: CDR1 MRHNA, CDR2 SNTAGT. The CDR3 sequence is 14 residues long. The V gene end was trimmed by 2 bases and the J gene end by 5 bases; junction bases not matched to a gene: 1.

The chain is built from TRBV19 and TRBJ2-3; maybe TRBD2 (6 bases). CDR3 length: 13 amino acids. Germline V gives CDR1 LNHDA, CDR2 SQIVND (reference sequence). Trimming shortened V by 5 bases and J by 6 bases, and 12 bases separated the two germline ends. Here the CDR3 reads CASSSSRGDTQYF. In nucleotides, the CDR3 is TGTGCCAGTAGTTCCAGCCGGGGGGATACGCAGTATTTT.

This chain connects TRBV6-5 to TRBJ2-2, with TRBD2 matching over 14 bases. The junction had 4 bases not matched to a gene; V was cut back by 7 bases and J by 6 bases. Germline values: CDR1 MNHEY, CDR2 SVGAGI. The length of the CDR3 is 15 residues. CDR3 in DNA: TGTGCCAGCATTCGACTAGCGGGAGGGCCCGGGGAGCTGTTTTTT. Its protein product is CASIRLAGGPGELFF.

V is TRBV25-1 and J is TRBJ1-1; 8 bases line up with TRBD1. The CDR3 is 14 residues long. Trimming took 4 bases from V and 2 from J; bases not matched to a gene: 3. Looked up from germline, CDR1 is MGHDK and CDR2 is SYGVNS. The CDR3 protein is CASSADRANTEAFF. CDR3 nucleotides: TGTGCCAGCAGTGCGGACAGGGCAAACACTGAAGCTTTCTTT. Supplemented by reference TRBV25-1 and TRBJ1-1, the full variable domain reads EADIYQTPRYLVIGTGKKITLECSQTMGHDKMYWYQQDPGMELHLIHYSYGVNSTEKGDLSSESTVSRIRTEHFPLTLESARPSHTSQYLCASSADRANTEAFFGQGTRLTVV.

The chain is built from TRBV7-3 and TRBJ2-1, with TRBD1 as a possible D gene (5 bases). Trimming stripped 4 bases from V and 7 bases from J, with 11 bases between. CDR1 and CDR2 from the germline V gene are SGHTA and FQGTGA. This CDR3 is built from 13 residues. CDR3 nucleotide sequence: TGTGCCAGCAGCTCAGGGCAGATAAATGAGCAGTTCTTC. Residues: CASSSGQINEQFF.

The CDR3 spells CASSRGQGREKLFF. DNA for the CDR3: TGCGCCAGCAGCAGGGGACAGGGACGGGAAAAACTGTTTTTT. The chain couples TRBV5-1 to TRBJ1-4, with 9 bases that match TRBD1. V shed 4 bases, J shed 8 bases, and the junction held 6 bases outside the gene matches. CDR3 length equals 14 residues. CDR1 is SGHRS and CDR2 is YFSETQ in the germline V gene.

This clone has more than one count but fewer than ten. The CDR3 DNA reads TGTGCCAGCAGTTTATCGAGGACTAGCGGATACAATGAGCAGTTCTTC. Translated, it gives CASSLSRTSGYNEQFF. The chain has TRBV27 and TRBJ2-1, with 10 bases identical to TRBD2. V lost 0 bases to trimming and J lost 4 bases; unmatched junction nucleotides: 3. CDR3 length: 16 amino acids. Germline values: CDR1 MNHEY, CDR2 SMNVEV (reference sequence).